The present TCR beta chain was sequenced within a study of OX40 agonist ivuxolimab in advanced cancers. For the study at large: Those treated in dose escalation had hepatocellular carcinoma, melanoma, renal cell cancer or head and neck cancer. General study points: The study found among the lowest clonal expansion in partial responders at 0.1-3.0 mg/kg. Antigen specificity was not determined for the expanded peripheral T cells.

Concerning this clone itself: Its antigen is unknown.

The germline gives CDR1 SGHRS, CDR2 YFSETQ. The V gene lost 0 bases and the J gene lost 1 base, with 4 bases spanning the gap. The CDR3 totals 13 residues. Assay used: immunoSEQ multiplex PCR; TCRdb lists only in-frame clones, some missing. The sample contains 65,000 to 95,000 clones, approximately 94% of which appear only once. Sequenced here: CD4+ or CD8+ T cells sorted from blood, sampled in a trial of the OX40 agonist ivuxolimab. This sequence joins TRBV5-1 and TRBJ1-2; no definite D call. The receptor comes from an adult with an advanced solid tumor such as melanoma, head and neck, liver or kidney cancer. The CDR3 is CASSLESNYGYTF. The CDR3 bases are TGCGCCAGCAGCTTGGAAAGTAACTATGGCTACACCTTC.